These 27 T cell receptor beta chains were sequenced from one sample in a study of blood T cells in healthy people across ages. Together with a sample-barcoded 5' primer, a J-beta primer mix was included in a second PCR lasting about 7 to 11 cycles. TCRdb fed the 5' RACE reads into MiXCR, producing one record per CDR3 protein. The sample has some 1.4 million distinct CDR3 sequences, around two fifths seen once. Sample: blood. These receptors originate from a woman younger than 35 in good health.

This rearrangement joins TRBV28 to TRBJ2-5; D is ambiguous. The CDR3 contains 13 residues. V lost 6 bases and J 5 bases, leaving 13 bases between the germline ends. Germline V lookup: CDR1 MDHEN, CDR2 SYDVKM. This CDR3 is CASRQTLSETQYF. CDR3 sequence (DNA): TGTGCCAGCAGGCAGACGCTGTCGGAGACCCAGTACTTC.

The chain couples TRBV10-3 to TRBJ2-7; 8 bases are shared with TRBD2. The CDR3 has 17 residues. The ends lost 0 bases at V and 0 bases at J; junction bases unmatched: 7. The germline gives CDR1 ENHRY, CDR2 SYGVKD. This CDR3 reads CAISESISGASSYEQYF. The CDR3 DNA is TGTGCCATCAGTGAGTCAATTAGCGGGGCGAGCTCCTACGAGCAGTACTTC.

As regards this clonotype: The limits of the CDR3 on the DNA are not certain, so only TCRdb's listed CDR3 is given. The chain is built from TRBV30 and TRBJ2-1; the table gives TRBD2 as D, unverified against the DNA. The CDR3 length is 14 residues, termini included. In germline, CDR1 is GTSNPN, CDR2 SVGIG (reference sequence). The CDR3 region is CVWATGTSGRAGFF.

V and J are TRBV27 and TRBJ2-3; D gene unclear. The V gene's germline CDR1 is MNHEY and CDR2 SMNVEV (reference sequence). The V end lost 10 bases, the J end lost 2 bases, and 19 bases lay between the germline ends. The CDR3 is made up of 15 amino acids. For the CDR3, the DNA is TGTGCCACTTTACCATGGGCGATATCCACAGATACGCAGTATTTT. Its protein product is CATLPWAISTDTQYF.

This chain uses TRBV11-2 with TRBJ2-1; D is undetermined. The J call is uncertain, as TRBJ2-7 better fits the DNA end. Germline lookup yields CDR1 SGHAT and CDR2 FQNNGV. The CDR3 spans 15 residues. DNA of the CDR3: TGTGCCAGCAGCTTAATTTGGAACTGGTACAATGAGCAGTACTTC. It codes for CASSLIWNWYNEQYF.

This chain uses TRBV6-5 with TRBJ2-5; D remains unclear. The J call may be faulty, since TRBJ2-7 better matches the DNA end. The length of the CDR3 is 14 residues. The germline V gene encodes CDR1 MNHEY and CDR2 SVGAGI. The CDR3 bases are TGTGCCAGCAGCTCCGGGCAATGGGGCTACGAGCAGTACTTC. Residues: CASSSGQWGYEQYF.

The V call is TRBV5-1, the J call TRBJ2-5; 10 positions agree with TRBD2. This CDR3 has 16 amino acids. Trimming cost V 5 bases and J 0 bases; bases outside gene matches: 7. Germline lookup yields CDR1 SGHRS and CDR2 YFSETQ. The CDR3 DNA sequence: TGCGCCAGCAGAGGGCTAGCGGGGGCCTACCAAGAGACCCAGTACTTC. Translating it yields CASRGLAGAYQETQYF.

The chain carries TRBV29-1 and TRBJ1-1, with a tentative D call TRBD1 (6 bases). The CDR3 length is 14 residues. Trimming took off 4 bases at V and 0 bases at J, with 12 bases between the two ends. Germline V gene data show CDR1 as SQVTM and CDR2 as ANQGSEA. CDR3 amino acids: CSVATQGMNTEAFF. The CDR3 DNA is TGCAGCGTTGCGACACAGGGTATGAACACTGAAGCTTTCTTT. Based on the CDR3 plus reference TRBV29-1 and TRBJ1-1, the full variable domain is SAVISQKPSRDICQRGTSLTIQCQVDSQVTMMFWYRQQPGQSLTLIATANQGSEATYESGFVIDKFPISRPNLTFSTLTVSNMSPEDSSIYLCSVATQGMNTEAFFGQGTRLTVV.

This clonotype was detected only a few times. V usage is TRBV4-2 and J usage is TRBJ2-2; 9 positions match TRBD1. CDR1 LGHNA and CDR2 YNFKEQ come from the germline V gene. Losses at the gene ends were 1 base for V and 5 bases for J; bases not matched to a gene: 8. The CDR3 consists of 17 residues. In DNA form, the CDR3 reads TGTGCCAGCAGCCAAGTCTCGGGACAGGGTGAGACCGGGGAGCTGTTTTTT. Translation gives CASSQVSGQGETGELFF.

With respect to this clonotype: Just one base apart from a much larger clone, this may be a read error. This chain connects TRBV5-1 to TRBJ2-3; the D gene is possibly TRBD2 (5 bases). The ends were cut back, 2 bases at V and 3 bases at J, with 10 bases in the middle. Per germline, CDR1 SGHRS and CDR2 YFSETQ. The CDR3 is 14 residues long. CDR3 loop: CASSLWESTDTQYF. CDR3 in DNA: TGCGCCAGCAGCTTATGGGAGAGTACAGATACGCAGTATTTT.

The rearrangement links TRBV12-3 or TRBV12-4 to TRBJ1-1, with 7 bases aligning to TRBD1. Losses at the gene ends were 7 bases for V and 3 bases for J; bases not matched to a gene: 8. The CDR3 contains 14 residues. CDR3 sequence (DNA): TGTGCCAGCACCAGGGCAGGGGGGGACACTGAAGCTTTCTTT. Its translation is CASTRAGGDTEAFF.

For the CDR3, the DNA is TGTGCCACCAGCGAGTGGGTGGGGGGATCCTATAGCAATCAGCCCCAGCATTTT. It yields the protein CATSEWVGGSYSNQPQHF. This chain uses TRBV15 with TRBJ1-5; TRBD1 is a possible D gene (5 bases). Deletions cut 5 bases from V and 0 bases from J, with 20 bases between. In germline, CDR1 is LNHNV, CDR2 YYDKDF (reference sequence). The CDR3 loop spans 18 amino acids.

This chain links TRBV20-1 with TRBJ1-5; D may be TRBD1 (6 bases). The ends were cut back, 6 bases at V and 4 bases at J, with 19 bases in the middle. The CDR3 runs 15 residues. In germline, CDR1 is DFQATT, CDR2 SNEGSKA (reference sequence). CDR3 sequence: CSASGAGEWNQPQHF. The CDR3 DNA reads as TGCAGTGCATCAGGGGCCGGAGAATGGAATCAGCCCCAGCATTTT.

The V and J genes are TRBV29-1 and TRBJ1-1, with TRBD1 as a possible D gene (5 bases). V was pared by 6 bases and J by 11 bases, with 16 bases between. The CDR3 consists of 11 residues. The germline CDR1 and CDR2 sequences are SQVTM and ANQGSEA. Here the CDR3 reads CSVPIGAGAFF. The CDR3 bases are TGCAGCGTCCCAATTGGGGCAGGTGCTTTCTTT. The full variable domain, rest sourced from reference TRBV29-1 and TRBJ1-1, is SAVISQKPSRDICQRGTSLTIQCQVDSQVTMMFWYRQQPGQSLTLIATANQGSEATYESGFVIDKFPISRPNLTFSTLTVSNMSPEDSSIYLCSVPIGAGAFFGQGTRLTVV.

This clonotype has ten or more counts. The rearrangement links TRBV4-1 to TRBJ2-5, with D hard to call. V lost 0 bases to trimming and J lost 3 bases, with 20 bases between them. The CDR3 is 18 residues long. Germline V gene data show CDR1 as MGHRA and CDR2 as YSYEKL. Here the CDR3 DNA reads TGCGCCAGCAGCCAAGATTGGACGAAAACGACCTCAAAAGAGACCCAGTACTTC. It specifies CASSQDWTKTTSKETQYF.

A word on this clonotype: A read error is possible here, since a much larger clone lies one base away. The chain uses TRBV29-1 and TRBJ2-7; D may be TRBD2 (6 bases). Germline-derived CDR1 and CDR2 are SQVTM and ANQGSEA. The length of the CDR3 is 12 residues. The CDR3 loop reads CSVEGLSCEQYF. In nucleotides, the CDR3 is TGCAGCGTGGAGGGGTTGTCCTGCGAGCAGTACTTC.

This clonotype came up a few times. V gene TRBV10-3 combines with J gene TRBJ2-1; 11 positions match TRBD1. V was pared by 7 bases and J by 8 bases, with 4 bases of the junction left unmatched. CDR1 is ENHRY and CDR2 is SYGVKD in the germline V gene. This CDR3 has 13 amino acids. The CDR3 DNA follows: TGTGCCATCATTCGGGACAGGGGGGATGAGCAGTTCTTC. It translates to CAIIRDRGDEQFF.

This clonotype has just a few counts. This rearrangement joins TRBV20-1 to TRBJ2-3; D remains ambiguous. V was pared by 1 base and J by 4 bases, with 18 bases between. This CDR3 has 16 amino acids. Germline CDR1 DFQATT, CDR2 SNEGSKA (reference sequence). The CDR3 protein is CSARAPRAGYADTQYF. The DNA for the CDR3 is TGCAGTGCTAGAGCCCCCAGAGCTGGTTATGCAGATACGCAGTATTTT.

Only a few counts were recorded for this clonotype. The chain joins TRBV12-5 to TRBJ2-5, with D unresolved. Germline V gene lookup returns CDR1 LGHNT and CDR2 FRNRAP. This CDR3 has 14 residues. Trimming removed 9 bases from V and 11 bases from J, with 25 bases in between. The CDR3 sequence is CASTINLAWGEQYF. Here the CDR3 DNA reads TGTGCTAGCACTATTAATCTGGCCTGGGGTGAGCAGTACTTC.

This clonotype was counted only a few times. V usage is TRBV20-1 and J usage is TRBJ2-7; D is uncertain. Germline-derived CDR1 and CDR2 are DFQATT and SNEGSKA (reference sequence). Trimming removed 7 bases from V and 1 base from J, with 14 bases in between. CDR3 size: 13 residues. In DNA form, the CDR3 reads TGCAGTGTTCCCAGTGGGATATCCTACGAGCAGTACTTC. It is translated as CSVPSGISYEQYF.

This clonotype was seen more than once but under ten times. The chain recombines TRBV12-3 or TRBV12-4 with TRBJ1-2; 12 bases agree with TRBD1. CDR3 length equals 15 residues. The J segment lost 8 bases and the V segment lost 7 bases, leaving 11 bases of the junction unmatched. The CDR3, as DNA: TGTGCCAGCACCCTGTCGGGACAGGGGGCGAAAGGCTACACCTTC. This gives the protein CASTLSGQGAKGYTF.

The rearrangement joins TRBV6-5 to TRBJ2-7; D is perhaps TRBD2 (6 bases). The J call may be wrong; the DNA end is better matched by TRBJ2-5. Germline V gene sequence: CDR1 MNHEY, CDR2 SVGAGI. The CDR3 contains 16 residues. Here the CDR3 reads CASSSAATSEEETQYF. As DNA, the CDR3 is TGTGCCAGCAGTTCTGCCGCGACTAGTGAGGAGGAGACCCAGTACTTC.

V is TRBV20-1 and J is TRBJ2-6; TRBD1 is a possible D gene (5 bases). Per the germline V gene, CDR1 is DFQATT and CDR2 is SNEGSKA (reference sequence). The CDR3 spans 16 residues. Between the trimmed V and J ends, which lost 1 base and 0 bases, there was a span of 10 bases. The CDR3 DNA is TGCAGTGCTAGAGCCCAGGGCCTCTCTGGGGCCAACGTCCTGACTTTC. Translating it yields CSARAQGLSGANVLTF.

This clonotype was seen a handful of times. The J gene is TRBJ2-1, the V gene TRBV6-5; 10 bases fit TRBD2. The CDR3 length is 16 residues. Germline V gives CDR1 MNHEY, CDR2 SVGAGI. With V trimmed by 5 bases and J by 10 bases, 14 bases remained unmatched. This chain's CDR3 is CASSPVAGGLSEEQFF. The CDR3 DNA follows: TGTGCCAGCAGTCCCGTAGCGGGAGGACTGTCCGAAGAGCAGTTCTTC.

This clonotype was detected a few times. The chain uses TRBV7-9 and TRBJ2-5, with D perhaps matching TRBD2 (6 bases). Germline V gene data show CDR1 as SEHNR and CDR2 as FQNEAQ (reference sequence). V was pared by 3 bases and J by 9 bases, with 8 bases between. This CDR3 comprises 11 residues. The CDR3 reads CASSLDYAQYF. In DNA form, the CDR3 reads TGTGCCAGCAGCTTGGACTATGCCCAGTACTTC. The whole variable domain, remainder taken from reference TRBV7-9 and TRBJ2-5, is DTGVSQNPRHKITKRGQNVTFRCDPISEHNRLYWYRQTLGQGPEFLTYFQNEAQLEKSRLLSDRFSAERPKGSFSTLEIQRTEQGDSAMYLCASSLDYAQYFGPGTRLLVL.

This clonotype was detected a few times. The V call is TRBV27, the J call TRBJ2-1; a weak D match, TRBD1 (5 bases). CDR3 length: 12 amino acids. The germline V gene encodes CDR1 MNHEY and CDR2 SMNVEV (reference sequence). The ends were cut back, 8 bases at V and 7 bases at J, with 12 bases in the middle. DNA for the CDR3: TGTGCCAGCCGACTCAGGGAAAATGAGCAGTTCTTC. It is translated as CASRLRENEQFF.

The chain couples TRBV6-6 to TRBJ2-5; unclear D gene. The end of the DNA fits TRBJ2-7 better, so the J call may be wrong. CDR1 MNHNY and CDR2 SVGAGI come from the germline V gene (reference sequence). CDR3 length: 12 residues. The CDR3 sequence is CASSYPDDEQYF. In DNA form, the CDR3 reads TGTGCCAGCAGTTATCCCGATGACGAGCAGTACTTC.